This passage covers 13 T cell receptor beta chains from one sample sequenced in a study of OX40 agonist ivuxolimab in advanced cancers. Library preparation employed the immunoSEQ multiplex PCR assay. The table was pulled from immuneACCESS by TCRdb, which kept in-frame rearrangements only. Such tables lose some clones; where checked, under half of the loss comes from unresolved V genes, and the rest has no known cause. Present in this sample are 55,000 to 90,000 clones, about nine tenths of which were seen just once. The ten largest clones take up 2.8% of the sample. The input for sequencing was CD4+ or CD8+ T cells sorted from blood, taken in a trial of the OX40 agonist ivuxolimab. Source of these receptors: an adult with an advanced solid tumor such as melanoma, head and neck, liver or kidney cancer.

This sequence joins TRBV7-9 and TRBJ2-7; 8 bases agree with TRBD1. This CDR3 is built from 15 residues. Germline CDR1 is SEHNR and CDR2 is FQNEAQ (reference sequence). V trimming: 5 bases; J trimming: 4 bases; junction bases outside the gene matches: 10. The CDR3 loop is CASSPPQTGVYEQYF. CDR3 nucleotide sequence: TGTGCCAGCAGCCCACCCCAGACAGGGGTTTACGAGCAGTACTTC.

The rearrangement uses TRBV7-9 and TRBJ2-5; D remains ambiguous. V was shortened by 5 bases and J by 1 base, with 2 bases between the two germline ends. The germline V gene encodes CDR1 SEHNR and CDR2 FQNEAQ (reference sequence). CDR3 length equals 11 residues. CDR3 region: CASSLQETQYF. The CDR3 DNA follows: TGTGCCAGCAGCCTCCAAGAGACCCAGTACTTC.

The chain has TRBV9 and TRBJ1-3; 9 positions match TRBD1. This CDR3 is built from 17 residues. From germline, CDR1 is SGDLS and CDR2 YYNGEE. The V gene end was trimmed by 4 bases and the J gene end by 0 bases; junction bases not matched to a gene: 8. CDR3 residues: CASSLGTGHTSGNTIYF. CDR3 sequence (DNA): TGTGCCAGCAGCCTAGGGACAGGGCATACCTCTGGAAACACCATATATTTT.

In DNA, the CDR3 is TGCGCCAGCAGCCCGCCCATACAGGGCTATGGCTACACCTTC. This translates into CASSPPIQGYGYTF. V usage is TRBV5-1 and J usage is TRBJ1-2; D possibly corresponds to TRBD1 (6 bases). With 4 bases removed from V and 4 bases from J, the gap between germline ends came to 14 bases. CDR3 length: 14 residues. Germline values: CDR1 SGHRS, CDR2 YFSETQ.

This chain links TRBV6-4 with TRBJ2-3; D gene unclear. This CDR3 is built from 13 residues. Trimming shortened V by 7 bases and J by 1 base, and 9 bases separated the two germline ends. Germline V gives CDR1 MRHNA, CDR2 SNTAGT. The CDR3 DNA sequence: TGTGCCAGCAAAACGGCGGGCACAGATACGCAGTATTTT. It encodes CASKTAGTDTQYF.

The chain carries TRBV5-4 and TRBJ2-7; 13 bases fit TRBD2. The CDR3 is made up of 15 amino acids. V trimming: 4 bases; J trimming: 7 bases; junction bases outside the gene matches: 8. From germline, CDR1 is SGHNT and CDR2 YYREEE (reference sequence). The CDR3 spells CASSLDGLAGEEQYF. In nucleotides, the CDR3 is TGTGCCAGCAGCCTTGACGGACTAGCGGGGGAAGAGCAGTACTTC.

The chain combines TRBV2 with TRBJ2-5; D call uncertain. The length of the CDR3 is 11 residues. Trimming took 1 base from V and 5 from J, leaving 2 bases between them. CDR1 and CDR2 (germline): SNHLY, FYNNEI. CDR3 residues: CASSEEETQYF. CDR3 nucleotide sequence: TGTGCCAGCAGTGAAGAGGAGACCCAGTACTTC.

The chain couples TRBV5-1 to TRBJ2-1; 8 bases agree with TRBD2. CDR1 is SGHRS and CDR2 is YFSETQ in the germline V gene. The CDR3 totals 12 residues. J was trimmed by 10 bases and V by 3 bases; bases with no gene match: 3. This CDR3 reads CASSWVAGEQFF. In DNA, the CDR3 is TGCGCCAGCAGCTGGGTAGCGGGGGAGCAGTTCTTC.

The rearrangement uses TRBV7-2 and TRBJ2-7; D unclear. Germline V gene sequence: CDR1 SGHTA, CDR2 FQGNSA. This CDR3 contains 11 residues. Trimming removed 3 bases at V and 4 bases at J, with 4 bases between. This CDR3 is CASSFSYEQYF. The CDR3 nucleotides read TGTGCCAGCAGCTTCAGTTACGAGCAGTACTTC.

The chain recombines TRBV9 with TRBJ1-2; TRBD1 might be the D (6 bases). Per germline, CDR1 SGDLS and CDR2 YYNGEE. V gave up 3 bases and J gave up 5 bases, with 14 bases separating them. The CDR3 has 14 amino acids. This CDR3 reads CASSATGLGYGYTF. The CDR3 nucleotides are TGTGCCAGCAGCGCGACAGGATTAGGGTATGGCTACACCTTC.

The rearrangement joins TRBV7-2 to TRBJ1-1; 7 bases align to TRBD1. Germline CDR1 SGHTA, CDR2 FQGNSA. Germline trimming cut 0 bases from V and 10 bases from J; bases unmatched to any gene: 11. This CDR3 is 15 amino acids long. This CDR3 is CASSLATGSQGVAFF. For the CDR3, the DNA is TGTGCCAGCAGCTTAGCTACCGGGTCCCAGGGGGTAGCTTTCTTT.

In nucleotides, the CDR3 is TGTGCCAGTACGACTCCGGGACAGCAAGAGACCCAGTACTTC. Protein product: CASTTPGQQETQYF. The chain is built from TRBV6-1 and TRBJ2-5, with 7 bases fitting TRBD1. This CDR3 has 14 amino acids. J gave up 2 bases and V 9 bases, and 9 bases lay outside the gene matches. Germline V CDR1 and CDR2: MNHNS, SASEGT.

V usage is TRBV30 and J usage is TRBJ1-4, with TRBD1 identical over 7 bases. Germline V gene data show CDR1 as GTSNPN and CDR2 as SVGIG (reference sequence). The CDR3 spans 12 residues. V gave up 8 bases and J gave up 5 bases; unmatched junction bases: 5. The CDR3 region has the DNA TGTGCCGGCAGGGGGGTAAATGAAAAACTGTTTTTT. Translating gives CAGRGVNEKLFF.